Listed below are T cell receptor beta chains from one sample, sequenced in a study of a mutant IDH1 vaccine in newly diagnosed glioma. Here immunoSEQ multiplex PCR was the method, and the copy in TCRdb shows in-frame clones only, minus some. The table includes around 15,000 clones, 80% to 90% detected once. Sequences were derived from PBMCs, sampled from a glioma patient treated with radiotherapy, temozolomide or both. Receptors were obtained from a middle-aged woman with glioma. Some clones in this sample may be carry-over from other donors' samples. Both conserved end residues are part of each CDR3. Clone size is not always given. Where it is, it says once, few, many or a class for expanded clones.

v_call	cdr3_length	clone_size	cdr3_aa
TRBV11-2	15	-	CASSQVGYSGNTIYF
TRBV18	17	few	CASSPTTGTSTANVLTF
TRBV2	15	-	CASMWSPGGGETQYF
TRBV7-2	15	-	CASSPQQGRGYGYTF
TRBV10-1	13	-	CASSEEPGYGYTF
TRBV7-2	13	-	CASSFPGAPKWHF
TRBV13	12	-	CASSLRLNEQFF
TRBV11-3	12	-	CASSLGRSRAFF
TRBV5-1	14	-	CASIPGTGANVLTF
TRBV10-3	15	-	CAISFGQGSRNEQFF
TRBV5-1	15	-	CASSLGDTLNTEAFF
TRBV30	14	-	CAWSVVREGTEAFF
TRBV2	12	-	CASSAGDQPQHF
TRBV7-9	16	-	CASSLTSGGAGETQYF
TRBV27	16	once	CASSFAGEGGDYGYTF
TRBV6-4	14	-	CASSLGQGEDEQFF
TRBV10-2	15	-	CASSEDSGGAYEQYF
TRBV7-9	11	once	CASKMNTEAFF
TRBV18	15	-	CASSPGTGPNYGYTF
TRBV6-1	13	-	CAIRPGLGTEAFF
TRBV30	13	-	CAWSVLSHNEQFF
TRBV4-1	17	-	CASSPQRGGAGNQPQHF
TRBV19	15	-	CASSILPGNTDTQYF
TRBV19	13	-	CASRPDRTGELFF
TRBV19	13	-	CASSMSRVTEAFF
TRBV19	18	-	CASSRLLVSGGYQETQYF
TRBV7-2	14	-	CASSPGTGTHTQYF
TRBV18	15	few	CASSPVTRGRSEQFF
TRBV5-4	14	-	CASKETGGPETQYF
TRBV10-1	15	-	CASSEQGSSYNEQFF
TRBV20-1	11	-	CSAMAVLEQYF
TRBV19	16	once	CASSRVAGHLQETQYF
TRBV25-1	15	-	CASSESRDRDYEQYF
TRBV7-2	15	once	CASSSFERGTGEQFF
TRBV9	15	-	CASSVGREPTYEQYF
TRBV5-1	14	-	CASSYGTDPYEQYF
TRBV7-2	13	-	CASSLDPGGGYTF
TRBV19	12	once	CASSFGGDGYTF
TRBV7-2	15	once	CASSLDRVGADTQYF
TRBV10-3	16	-	CAISESYRQGRYGYTF
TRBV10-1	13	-	CASSQGPRDEQYF
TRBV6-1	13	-	CASSEAGVHEQFF
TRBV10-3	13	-	CAISVDSYYGYTF
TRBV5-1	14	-	CASNRQDVNTEAFF